The 3 T cell receptor beta chains below were found in one sample sequenced in a study of shared clonotypes between healthy human individuals. Only CD45RO-negative cells positively selected for CCR7 counted as naive CD8 cells, so terminally differentiated effector memory CD45RA+ cells were excluded. Profiling relied on immunoSEQ multiplex PCR, and the TCRdb table lists in-frame clones only, not all of them. This table has about 1,900,000 clones, approximately 95% appearing once. The sequencing input was naive CD8+ T cells sorted from blood. Receptors originate from a young man in good health.

The gene calls are TRBV4-3 and TRBJ2-3; 7 bases agree with TRBD1. Germline lookup yields CDR1 LGHNA and CDR2 YSLEER. This CDR3 is 18 amino acids long. Trimming cost V 0 bases and J 1 base; bases outside gene matches: 10. This chain's CDR3 is CASSQEGEQGLGTDTQYF. CDR3 DNA sequence: TGCGCCAGCAGCCAAGAGGGGGAACAGGGGCTGGGCACAGATACGCAGTATTTT.

For the CDR3, the DNA is TGTGCCAGCAGCCTCCTAGGAGTTCGTTATAATTCACCCCTCCACTTT. Encoded protein: CASSLLGVRYNSPLHF. The V and J genes are TRBV27 and TRBJ1-6; D not certain. Germline assignment: CDR1 MNHEY and CDR2 SMNVEV (reference sequence). Trimming shortened V by 6 bases and J by 4 bases, and 16 bases separated the two germline ends. The CDR3 length is 16 residues.

The rearrangement links TRBV30 to TRBJ1-5; D is perhaps TRBD1 (5 bases). The V end lost 2 bases, the J end lost 5 bases, and 10 bases lay between the germline ends. CDR1 is GTSNPN and CDR2 is SVGIG in the germline V gene (reference sequence). There are 13 residues in the CDR3. The CDR3 DNA is TGTGCCTGGAGTAGGGACGGTGATCAGCCCCAGCATTTT. Translation gives CAWSRDGDQPQHF.